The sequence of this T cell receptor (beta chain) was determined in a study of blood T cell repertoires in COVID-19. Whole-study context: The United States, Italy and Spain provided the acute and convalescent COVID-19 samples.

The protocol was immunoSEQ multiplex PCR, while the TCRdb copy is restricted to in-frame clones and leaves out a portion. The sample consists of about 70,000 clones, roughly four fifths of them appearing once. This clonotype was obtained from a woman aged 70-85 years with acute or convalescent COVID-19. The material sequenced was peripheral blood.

CDR3 residues: CASSLEGAHTDTQYF. CDR3 coding DNA: TGTGCCAGCAGCTTAGAGGGGGCCCACACAGATACGCAGTATTTT. This chain uses TRBV7-2 with TRBJ2-3, with 7 bases aligning to TRBD1. V trimming: 1 base; J trimming: 2 bases; junction bases outside the gene matches: 3. Per germline, CDR1 SGHTA and CDR2 FQGNSA. This CDR3 is built from 15 residues.